Included here is one T cell receptor beta chain sequence, with context. The antigen remains undetermined. The data were taken from a study of T cells expressing NK-cell markers. Broader study findings: The contribution of dominant NKG2C+ clonotypes to CD8+ T cells in more than five donors was roughly 1.0-7.5%.

TCRdb reprocessed the 5' RACE reads, keeping one entry per CDR3 protein, no DNA. The sample totals around 100,000 distinct CDR3 sequences. The CDR3 consists of 16 residues. The rearrangement uses TRBV12-3 or TRBV12-4 and TRBJ2-3; TCRdb's assignment of TRBD1 cannot be checked, as there is no DNA. This sequence originates from a woman between 18 and 70 years old in good health. Sequenced: blood T cells: a sorted CD56 or NKG2C T cell subset, CD4+ or CD8+ T cells, or bulk PBMC T cells (not recorded which). The CDR3 protein is CASSLDRGFGADTQYF.